These 18 T cell receptor beta chains originate from one sample sequenced in a study of PD-1 blockade in classical Hodgkin lymphoma. As for time point: newly diagnosed, previously untreated cHL patient sample. Using immunoSEQ multiplex PCR, the repertoire was profiled, and TCRdb retains in-frame clones only, with some absent. The data contain tens of thousands of clones, 91% of them singletons. Source material: peripheral blood mononuclear cells (PBMCs). The receptors originated from a human donor with classical Hodgkin lymphoma.

This sequence joins TRBV7-2 and TRBJ2-2, with D perhaps TRBD1 or TRBD2 (5 bases each). Trimming cost V 6 bases and J 4 bases, with 18 bases left between them. Germline V lookup: CDR1 SGHTA, CDR2 FQGNSA. The CDR3 has 16 residues. DNA of the CDR3: TGTGCCAGCAGTCTGAGGGCAGGGACCGTCACCGGGGAGCTGTTTTTT. Protein: CASSLRAGTVTGELFF.

The chain recombines TRBV7-6 with TRBJ2-1; 10 nucleotides align to TRBD2. In germline, CDR1 is SGHVS, CDR2 FNYEAQ. V was clipped by 4 bases and J by 10 bases; unmatched bases: 10. The CDR3 is 15 residues long. This chain's CDR3 is CASSSEASGRYEQFF. In DNA form, the CDR3 reads TGTGCCAGCAGCTCCGAGGCTAGCGGGAGATACGAGCAGTTCTTC.

CDR3 region: CASSQATGPDYEQYF. Here the CDR3 DNA reads TGCGCCAGCAGCCAAGCAACGGGACCTGACTACGAGCAGTACTTC. The chain joins TRBV4-3 to TRBJ2-7, with D perhaps matching TRBD1 or TRBD2 (5 bases each). With 1 base removed from V and 3 bases from J, the gap between germline ends came to 13 bases. The CDR3 covers 15 residues. Germline loops: CDR1 LGHNA, CDR2 YSLEER.

This clone occurred once. V usage is TRBV19 and J usage is TRBJ1-2; no definite D call. V lost 1 base to trimming and J lost 3 bases, with 12 bases between them. Germline CDR1 LNHDA, CDR2 SQIVND (reference sequence). The length of the CDR3 is 15 residues. CDR3 DNA sequence: TGTGCCAGTAGTATAGCTGGCAGTACTTACTATGGCTACACCTTC. Residues: CASSIAGSTYYGYTF.

V and J are TRBV5-1 and TRBJ2-5, with unresolved D. The CDR3 is 15 amino acids. Trimming removed 4 bases at V and 4 bases at J, with 17 bases between. Germline V gives CDR1 SGHRS, CDR2 YFSETQ. For the CDR3, the DNA is TGCGCCAGCAGCAAAACCCTGACCGATAGAGAGACCCAGTACTTC. It codes for CASSKTLTDRETQYF.

This clone was observed a handful of times. J is TRBJ2-7 and V is TRBV9; 8 nucleotides line up with TRBD1. Germline V gene lookup returns CDR1 SGDLS and CDR2 YYNGEE. Trimming at V came to 0 bases and at J to 5 bases, leaving 7 bases not matched to a gene. The CDR3 spans 15 residues. The CDR3 spells CASSVGQGAVDEQYF. The CDR3 nucleotides read TGTGCCAGCAGCGTAGGGCAGGGGGCTGTGGACGAGCAGTACTTC.

V is TRBV6-7 and J is TRBJ1-2; 8 nucleotides agree with TRBD1. TRBV6-7 is an ORF, with its function uncertain. V was clipped by 2 bases and J by 4 bases; unmatched bases: 9. The CDR3 extends over 16 amino acids. The CDR3 loop is CASSYPDRACSYGYTF. Here the CDR3 DNA reads TGTGCCAGCAGTTACCCGGACAGGGCTTGCTCCTATGGCTACACCTTC.

The chain recombines TRBV25-1 with TRBJ2-1; D may be TRBD2 (5 bases). Germline CDR1 is MGHDK and CDR2 is SYGVNS. Trimming left V 3 bases short and J 0 bases short, with 9 bases between. This CDR3 contains 15 residues. The CDR3 here is CASSEGEISYNEQFF. The CDR3 coding sequence is TGTGCCAGCAGTGAGGGAGAGATCTCCTACAATGAGCAGTTCTTC.

The chain is built from TRBV10-2 and TRBJ1-4; D might be TRBD1 (5 bases). Germline values: CDR1 WSHSY, CDR2 SAAADI. The ends were cut back, 3 bases at V and 3 bases at J, with 11 bases in the middle. This CDR3 spans 15 amino acids. The CDR3 DNA is TGCGCCAGCAGTGAATTCGGGGGGGCTAATGAAAAACTGTTTTTT. It encodes CASSEFGGANEKLFF.

The gene calls are TRBV27 and TRBJ2-7; D tentatively reads TRBD1 or TRBD2 (5 bases each). Germline values: CDR1 MNHEY, CDR2 SMNVEV (reference sequence). V dropped 3 bases and J dropped 0 bases, with 15 bases sitting between them. This CDR3 has 16 residues. This CDR3 is CASSFRGAASSYEQYF. The DNA for the CDR3 is TGTGCCAGCAGTTTCCGGGGCGCCGCTAGCTCCTACGAGCAGTACTTC.

The chain uses TRBV28 and TRBJ1-5; TRBD1 might be the D (5 bases). Germline-derived CDR1 and CDR2 are MDHEN and SYDVKM. The CDR3 is 15 residues long. With 3 bases removed from V and 0 bases from J, the gap between germline ends came to 9 bases. CDR3 loop: CASSLRQSSNQPQHF. As DNA, the CDR3 is TGTGCCAGCAGTTTGCGACAGAGTAGCAATCAGCCCCAGCATTTT.

The chain uses TRBV5-1 and TRBJ2-7, with TRBD2 matching 12 bases. This CDR3 is 15 amino acids long. Germline CDR1 and CDR2: SGHRS and YFSETQ. The V and J ends lost 5 bases and 4 bases, in that order; junction bases with no gene match: 7. DNA for the CDR3: TGCGCCAGCAGACCAACCCTAGCGGGAGGGTACGAGCAGTACTTC. Its protein is CASRPTLAGGYEQYF.

The V call is TRBV7-9, the J call TRBJ2-7; 10 nucleotides align to TRBD1. The germline CDR1 and CDR2 sequences are SEHNR and FQNEAQ (reference sequence). Germline trimming cut 5 bases from V and 5 bases from J; bases unmatched to any gene: 9. The CDR3 covers 15 residues. Written as DNA, the CDR3 is TGTGCCAGCAGCGGCGGACAGGGGGTTTATCACGAGCAGTACTTC. Protein: CASSGGQGVYHEQYF.

The chain employs TRBV7-9 and TRBJ2-2, with a possible D match to TRBD2 (6 bases). V lost 4 bases and J lost 0, with 12 bases in between. Germline values: CDR1 SEHNR, CDR2 FQNEAQ (reference sequence). This CDR3 is 16 amino acids long. CDR3 in DNA: TGTGCCAGCAGCTCGGGGAGGCACGCGAACACCGGGGAGCTGTTTTTT. Its translation is CASSSGRHANTGELFF. Complete variable domain (other parts from reference TRBV7-9 and TRBJ2-2): DTGVSQNPRHKITKRGQNVTFRCDPISEHNRLYWYRQTLGQGPEFLTYFQNEAQLEKSRLLSDRFSAERPKGSFSTLEIQRTEQGDSAMYLCASSSGRHANTGELFFGEGSRLTVL.

This clone has only a few counts. V and J are TRBV27 and TRBJ2-6, with D perhaps matching TRBD1 (6 bases). Germline CDR1 MNHEY, CDR2 SMNVEV (reference sequence). Trimming left V 5 bases short and J 2 bases short, with 10 bases between. This CDR3 has 15 amino acids. The CDR3 spells CASSDKGAGANVLTF. The DNA of the CDR3 is TGTGCCAGCAGTGACAAGGGGGCTGGGGCCAACGTCCTGACTTTC.

This clone was observed a single time. The chain recombines TRBV10-3 with TRBJ2-1, with D perhaps assigned TRBD1 or TRBD2 (5 bases each). Germline V CDR1 and CDR2: ENHRY, SYGVKD. Trimming removed 2 bases at V and 6 bases at J, with 11 bases between. This CDR3 region has 14 residues. CDR3 DNA sequence: TGTGCCATCAGTGAGGGGACGGGACCCAATGAGCAGTTCTTC. This gives the protein CAISEGTGPNEQFF.

This chain connects TRBV7-2 to TRBJ1-5, with 11 bases matching TRBD1. V was clipped by 4 bases and J by 6 bases; unmatched bases: 5. The CDR3 is 15 amino acids. Looked up from germline, CDR1 is SGHTA and CDR2 is FQGNSA. CDR3 sequence reads: CASSSAGTGGQPQHF. The CDR3 DNA reads as TGTGCCAGCAGCTCAGCGGGGACAGGGGGTCAGCCCCAGCATTTT.

This sequence joins TRBV6-5 and TRBJ2-7; 10 nucleotides line up with TRBD2. Germline trimming cut 5 bases from V and 12 bases from J; bases unmatched to any gene: 4. In germline, CDR1 is MNHEY, CDR2 SVGAGI. CDR3 length: 11 residues. As DNA, the CDR3 is TGTGCCAGCAGTCCGGGACTAGCGTGGTACTTC. This sequence encodes CASSPGLAWYF.